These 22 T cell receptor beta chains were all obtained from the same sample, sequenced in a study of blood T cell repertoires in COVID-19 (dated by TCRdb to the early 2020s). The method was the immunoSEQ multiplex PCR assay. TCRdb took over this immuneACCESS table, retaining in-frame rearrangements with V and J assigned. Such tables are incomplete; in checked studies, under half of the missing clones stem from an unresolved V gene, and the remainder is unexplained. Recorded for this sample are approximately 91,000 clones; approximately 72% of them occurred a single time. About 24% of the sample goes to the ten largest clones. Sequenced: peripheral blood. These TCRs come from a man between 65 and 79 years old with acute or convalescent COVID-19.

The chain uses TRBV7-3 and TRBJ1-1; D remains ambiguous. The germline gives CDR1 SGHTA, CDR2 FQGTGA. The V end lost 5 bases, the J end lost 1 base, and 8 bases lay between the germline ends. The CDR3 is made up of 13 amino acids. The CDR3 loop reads CASSRQGNTEAFF. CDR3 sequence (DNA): TGTGCCAGCAGCCGACAAGGGAACACTGAAGCTTTCTTT.

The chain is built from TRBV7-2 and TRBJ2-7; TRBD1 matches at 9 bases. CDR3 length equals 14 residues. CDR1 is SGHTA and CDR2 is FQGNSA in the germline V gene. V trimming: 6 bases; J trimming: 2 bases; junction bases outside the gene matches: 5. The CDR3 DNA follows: TGTGCCAGCAGTCCCCGGGACAGGGCCTACGAGCAGTACTTC. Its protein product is CASSPRDRAYEQYF.

The CDR3 nucleotides read TGTGCCAGCAGTGGAGGGGAGAACACTGAAGCTTTCTTT. This codes for CASSGGENTEAFF. The chain links TRBV12-3 or TRBV12-4 to TRBJ1-1, with a tentative D call TRBD1 (5 bases). The CDR3 contains 13 residues. The ends were cut back, 5 bases at V and 1 base at J, with 8 bases in the middle.

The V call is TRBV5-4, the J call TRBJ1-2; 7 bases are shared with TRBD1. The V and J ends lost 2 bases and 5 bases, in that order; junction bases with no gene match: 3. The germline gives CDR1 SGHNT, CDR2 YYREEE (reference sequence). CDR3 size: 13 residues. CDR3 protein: CASSFPGQYGYTF. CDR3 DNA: TGTGCCAGCAGCTTTCCGGGACAGTATGGCTACACCTTC.

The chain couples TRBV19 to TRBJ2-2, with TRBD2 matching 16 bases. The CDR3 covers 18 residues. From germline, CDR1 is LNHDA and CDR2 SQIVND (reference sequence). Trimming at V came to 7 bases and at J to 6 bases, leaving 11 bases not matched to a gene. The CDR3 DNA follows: TGTGCCAGTACCCGGGGACTAGCGGGAGGGCCCTCGGCCGGGGAGCTGTTTTTT. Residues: CASTRGLAGGPSAGELFF.

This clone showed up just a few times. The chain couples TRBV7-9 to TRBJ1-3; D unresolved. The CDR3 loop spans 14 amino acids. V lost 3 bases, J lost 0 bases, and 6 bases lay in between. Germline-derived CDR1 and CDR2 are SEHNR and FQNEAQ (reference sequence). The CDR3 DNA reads TGTGCCAGCAGCTTGGGCAGCTCTGGAAACACCATATATTTT. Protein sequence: CASSLGSSGNTIYF.

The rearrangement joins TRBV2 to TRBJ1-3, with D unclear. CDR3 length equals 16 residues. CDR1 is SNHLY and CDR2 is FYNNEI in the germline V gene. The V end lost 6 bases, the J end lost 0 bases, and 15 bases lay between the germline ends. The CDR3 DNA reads TGTGCCAGCAGACGAATACTAGCCAGCTCTGGAAACACCATATATTTT. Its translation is CASRRILASSGNTIYF.

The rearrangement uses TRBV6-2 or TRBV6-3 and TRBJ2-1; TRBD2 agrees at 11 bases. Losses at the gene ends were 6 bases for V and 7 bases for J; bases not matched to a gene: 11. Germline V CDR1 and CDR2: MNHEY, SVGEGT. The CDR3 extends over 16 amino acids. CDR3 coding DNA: TGTGCCAGCAGCCCCCAGAGACTAGCGGGACTTAATGAGCAGTTCTTC. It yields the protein CASSPQRLAGLNEQFF.

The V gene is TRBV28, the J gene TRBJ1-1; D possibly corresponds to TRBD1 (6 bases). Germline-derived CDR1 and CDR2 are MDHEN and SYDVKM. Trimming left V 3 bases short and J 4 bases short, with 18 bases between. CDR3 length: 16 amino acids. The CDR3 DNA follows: TGTGCCAGCAGTTTGACAGGACCCGGGTGGGGCACTGAAGCTTTCTTT. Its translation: CASSLTGPGWGTEAFF.

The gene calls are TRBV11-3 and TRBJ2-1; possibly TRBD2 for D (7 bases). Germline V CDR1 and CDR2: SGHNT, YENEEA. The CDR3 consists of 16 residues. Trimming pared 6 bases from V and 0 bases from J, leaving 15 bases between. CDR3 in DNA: TGTGCCAGCAGGAAGGGGGGGGCCAGCTCCTACAATGAGCAGTTCTTC. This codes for CASRKGGASSYNEQFF. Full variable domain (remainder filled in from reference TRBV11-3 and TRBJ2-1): EAGVVQSPRYKIIEKKQPVAFWCNPISGHNTLYWYLQNLGQGPELLIRYENEEAVDDSQLPKDRFSAERLKGVDSTLKIQPAELGDSAVYLCASRKGGASSYNEQFFGPGTRLTVL.

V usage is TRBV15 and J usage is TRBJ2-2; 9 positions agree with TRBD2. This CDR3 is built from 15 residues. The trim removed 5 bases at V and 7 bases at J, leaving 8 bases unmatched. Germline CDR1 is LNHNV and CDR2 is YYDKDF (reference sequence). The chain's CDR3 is CATSLTSGFIGELFF. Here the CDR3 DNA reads TGTGCCACCAGCTTAACTAGCGGGTTCATCGGGGAGCTGTTTTTT.

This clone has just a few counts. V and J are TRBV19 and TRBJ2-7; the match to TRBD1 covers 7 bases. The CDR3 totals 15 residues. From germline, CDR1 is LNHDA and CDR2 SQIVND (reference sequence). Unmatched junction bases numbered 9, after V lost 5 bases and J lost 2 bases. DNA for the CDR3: TGTGCCAGTAGTCCCCGGACAGGCATCGCCTACGAGCAGTACTTC. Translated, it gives CASSPRTGIAYEQYF.

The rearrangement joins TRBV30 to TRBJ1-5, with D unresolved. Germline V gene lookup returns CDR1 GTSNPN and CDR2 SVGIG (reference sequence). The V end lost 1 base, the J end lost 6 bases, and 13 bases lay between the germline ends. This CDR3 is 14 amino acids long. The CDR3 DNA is TGTGCCTGGAGTGAACCAGGAGGGCTTCAGCCCCAGCATTTT. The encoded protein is CAWSEPGGLQPQHF. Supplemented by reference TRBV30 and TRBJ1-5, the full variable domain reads SQTIHQWPATLVQPVGSPLSLECTVEGTSNPNLYWYRQAAGRGLQLLFYSVGIGQISSEVPQNLSASRPQDRQFILSSKKLLLSDSGFYLCAWSEPGGLQPQHFGDGTRLSIL.

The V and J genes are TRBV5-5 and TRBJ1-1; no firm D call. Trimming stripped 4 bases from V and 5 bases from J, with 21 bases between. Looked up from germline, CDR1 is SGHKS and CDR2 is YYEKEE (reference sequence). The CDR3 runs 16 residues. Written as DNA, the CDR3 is TGTGCCAGCAGCCCTCGCCCCGACTCCGGAGGAACTGAAGCTTTCTTT. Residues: CASSPRPDSGGTEAFF.

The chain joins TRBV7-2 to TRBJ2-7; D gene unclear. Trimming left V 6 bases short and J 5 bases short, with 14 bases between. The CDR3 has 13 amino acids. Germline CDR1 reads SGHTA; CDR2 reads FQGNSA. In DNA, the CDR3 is TGTGCCAGCAGTTCTCAGGTGGGCGACGAGCAGTACTTC. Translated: CASSSQVGDEQYF.

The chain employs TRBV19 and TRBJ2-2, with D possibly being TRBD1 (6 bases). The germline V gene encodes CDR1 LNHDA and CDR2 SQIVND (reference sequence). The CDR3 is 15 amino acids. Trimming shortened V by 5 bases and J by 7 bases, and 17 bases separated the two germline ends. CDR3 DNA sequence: TGTGCCAGTAGTTCGGCAGGGGTGTATGGCGGGGAGCTGTTTTTT. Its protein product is CASSSAGVYGGELFF.

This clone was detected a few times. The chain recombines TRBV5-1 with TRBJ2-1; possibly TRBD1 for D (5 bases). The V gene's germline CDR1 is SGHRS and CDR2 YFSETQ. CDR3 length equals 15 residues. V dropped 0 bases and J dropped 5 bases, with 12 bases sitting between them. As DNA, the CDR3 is TGCGCCAGCAGCTTGGACCCTTCAGGGAACAATGAGCAGTTCTTC. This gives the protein CASSLDPSGNNEQFF.

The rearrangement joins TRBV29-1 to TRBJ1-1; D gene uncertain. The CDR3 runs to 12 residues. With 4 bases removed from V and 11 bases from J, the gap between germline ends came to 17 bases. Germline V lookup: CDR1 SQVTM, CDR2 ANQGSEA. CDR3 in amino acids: CSVGSQSDEAFF. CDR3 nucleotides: TGCAGCGTTGGTTCACAGAGTGACGAGGCTTTCTTT. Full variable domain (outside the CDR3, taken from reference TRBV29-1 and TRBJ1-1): SAVISQKPSRDICQRGTSLTIQCQVDSQVTMMFWYRQQPGQSLTLIATANQGSEATYESGFVIDKFPISRPNLTFSTLTVSNMSPEDSSIYLCSVGSQSDEAFFGQGTRLTVV.

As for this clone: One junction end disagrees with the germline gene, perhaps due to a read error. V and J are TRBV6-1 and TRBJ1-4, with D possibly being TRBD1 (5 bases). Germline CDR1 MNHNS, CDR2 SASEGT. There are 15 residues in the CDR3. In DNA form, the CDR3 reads TGTGCCAGCACTGAAATTGACAGTGCTCCGGAAAAACTGTTTTTT. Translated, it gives CASTEIDSAPEKLFF.

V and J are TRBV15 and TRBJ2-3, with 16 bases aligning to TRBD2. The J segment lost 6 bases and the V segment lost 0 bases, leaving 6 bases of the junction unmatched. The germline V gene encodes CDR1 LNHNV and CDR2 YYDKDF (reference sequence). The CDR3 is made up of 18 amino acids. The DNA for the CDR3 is TGTGCCACCAGCAGAGAAGGGGCGGGACTAGCGGGAGGGGATACGCAGTATTTT. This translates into CATSREGAGLAGGDTQYF.

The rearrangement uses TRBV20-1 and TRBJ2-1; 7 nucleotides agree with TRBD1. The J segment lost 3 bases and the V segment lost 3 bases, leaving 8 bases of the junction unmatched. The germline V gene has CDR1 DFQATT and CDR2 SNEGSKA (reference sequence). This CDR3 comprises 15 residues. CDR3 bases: TGCAGTGCTAGTTGGGACAGTCCTTTCTACAATGAGCAGTTCTTC. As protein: CSASWDSPFYNEQFF.

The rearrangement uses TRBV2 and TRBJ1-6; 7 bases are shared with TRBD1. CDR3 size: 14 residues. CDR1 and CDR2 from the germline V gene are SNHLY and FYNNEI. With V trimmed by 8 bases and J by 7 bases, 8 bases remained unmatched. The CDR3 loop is CASGLQGNNSPLHF. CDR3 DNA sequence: TGTGCCAGCGGGTTACAGGGGAACAATTCACCCCTCCACTTT.